Each of the 25 T cell receptor beta chains below was sequenced from the same sample in a study of blood T cell repertoires in COVID-19. Here immunoSEQ multiplex PCR was the method, and the copy in TCRdb shows in-frame clones only, minus some. The sample records about 6,100 clones, approximately 78% being singletons. The sequenced sample consisted of peripheral blood. These receptors originate from a human donor with active COVID-19. The donor label of this sample is uncertain.

The CDR3 DNA reads TGTGCCACGATTGAACTAGCGGGCTACGAGCAGTACTTC. Amino acids: CATIELAGYEQYF. The chain combines TRBV10-3 with TRBJ2-7; 9 bases match TRBD2. Trimming took 10 bases from V and 3 from J; bases not matched to a gene: 7. Per the germline V gene, CDR1 is ENHRY and CDR2 is SYGVKD. This CDR3 has 13 residues.

In its sample, this clone was seen a few times. The CDR3 protein is CASSVDPGQGIRVEQYF. DNA for the CDR3: TGTGCCAGCAGCGTAGATCCCGGACAGGGGATCCGTGTGGAGCAGTACTTC. V gene TRBV9 combines with J gene TRBJ2-7, with TRBD1 identical over 9 bases. The V and J ends lost 0 bases and 7 bases, in that order; junction bases with no gene match: 14. Germline V gene sequence: CDR1 SGDLS, CDR2 YYNGEE. This CDR3 is built from 17 residues.

The chain couples TRBV5-1 to TRBJ1-6; 7 bases map to TRBD1. Germline CDR1 SGHRS, CDR2 YFSETQ. Unmatched junction bases numbered 3, after V lost 1 base and J lost 11 bases. The CDR3 length is 13 residues. The DNA of the CDR3 is TGCGCCAGCAGCTTGAAGCAGGGGGCACCCCTCCACTTT. It yields the protein CASSLKQGAPLHF.

This clone was seen once. The chain is built from TRBV5-4 and TRBJ2-2, with D possibly being TRBD1 (6 bases). Germline V lookup: CDR1 SGHNT, CDR2 YYREEE (reference sequence). V was cut by 10 bases and J by 1 base, with 11 bases left in between. The CDR3 consists of 13 residues. Here the CDR3 DNA reads TGTGCCGAGCAGGGGCTGAACACCGGGGAGCTGTTTTTT. Its translation is CAEQGLNTGELFF.

The J gene is TRBJ1-5, the V gene TRBV28; no clear D. Trimming cost V 2 bases and J 0 bases, with 11 bases left between them. Germline values: CDR1 MDHEN, CDR2 SYDVKM. The length of the CDR3 is 16 residues. The CDR3 DNA reads TGTGCCAGCAGTTTAGATTACAGCCCTAGCAATCAGCCCCAGCATTTT. This translates into CASSLDYSPSNQPQHF.

The chain links TRBV12-5 to TRBJ1-5; 9 bases align to TRBD1. Germline CDR1 reads LGHNT; CDR2 reads FRNRAP. The CDR3 contains 15 residues. The V gene end was trimmed by 1 base and the J gene end by 7 bases; junction bases not matched to a gene: 5. The CDR3 DNA is TGTGCTAGTGGTTTGGGACAGGGGGTAAGCCAGCCCCAGCATTTT. Its protein product is CASGLGQGVSQPQHF.

V and J are TRBV15 and TRBJ2-7, with D perhaps matching TRBD2 (6 bases). From germline, CDR1 is LNHNV and CDR2 YYDKDF (reference sequence). There are 15 residues in the CDR3. Trimming stripped 1 base from V and 6 bases from J, with 16 bases between. This CDR3 is CATSRGGGGFGEQYF. DNA for the CDR3: TGTGCCACCAGCAGAGGGGGAGGCGGATTTGGCGAGCAGTACTTC.

This sequence joins TRBV4-3 and TRBJ2-1; the D gene is possibly TRBD2 (6 bases). V lost 0 bases and J 9 bases, leaving 24 bases between the germline ends. Germline V CDR1 and CDR2: LGHNA, YSLEER. The CDR3 sequence is 18 residues long. CDR3 DNA: TGCGCCAGCAGCCAAGATTGGCCGGGACTCCCAGGAATTGGTGAGCAGTTCTTC. Protein: CASSQDWPGLPGIGEQFF.

V and J are TRBV6-6 and TRBJ1-2; 8 bases map to TRBD1. The CDR3 runs 15 residues. After removal of 5 bases from V and 6 bases from J, the junction contained 11 bases not matched to a gene. Germline V gene lookup returns CDR1 MNHNY and CDR2 SVGAGI (reference sequence). CDR3 nucleotide sequence: TGTGCCAGCAGTGGAGCTACAGGGGGGCTCGATGGCTACACCTTC. Encoded protein: CASSGATGGLDGYTF.

The chain has TRBV14 and TRBJ2-5; TRBD2 matches at 13 bases. Unmatched junction bases numbered 12, after V lost 0 bases and J lost 2 bases. In germline, CDR1 is SGHDN, CDR2 FVKESK. The CDR3 spans 20 residues. The CDR3 nucleotides read TGTGCCAGCAGCCAAGATTTGGGACTAGCGGGATCAGGGTCACAAGAGACCCAGTACTTC. Its protein product is CASSQDLGLAGSGSQETQYF.

The genes are TRBV30 and TRBJ2-5; 7 bases align to TRBD2. CDR3 size: 13 residues. Germline trimming cut 2 bases from V and 4 bases from J; bases unmatched to any gene: 4. Germline CDR1 reads GTSNPN; CDR2 reads SVGIG (reference sequence). CDR3 in amino acids: CAWSLGLGETQYF. CDR3 in DNA: TGTGCCTGGAGTCTTGGACTAGGAGAGACCCAGTACTTC.

The chain combines TRBV20-1 with TRBJ1-1, with D maybe TRBD1 (5 bases). CDR1 and CDR2 (germline): DFQATT, SNEGSKA (reference sequence). The CDR3 is 11 residues long. The V end was cut by 6 bases, the J end by 10 bases, with 15 bases between. The CDR3 is CSARRALVAFF. CDR3 DNA: TGCAGTGCCCGCAGGGCACTGGTAGCTTTCTTT.

The V and J genes are TRBV19 and TRBJ2-2; 8 nucleotides agree with TRBD2. V shed 4 bases and J 2 bases; nucleotides not matched to a gene: 3. The CDR3 has 15 amino acids. Germline-derived CDR1 and CDR2 are LNHDA and SQIVND (reference sequence). CDR3 loop: CASSSSGDNTGELFF. CDR3 nucleotides: TGTGCCAGTAGTAGTAGCGGGGATAACACCGGGGAGCTGTTTTTT. Using reference TRBV19 and TRBJ2-2 for the parts outside the CDR3, the full variable domain is DGGITQSPKYLFRKEGQNVTLSCEQNLNHDAMYWYRQDPGQGLRLIYYSQIVNDFQKGDIAEGYSVSREKKESFPLTVTSAQKNPTAFYLCASSSSGDNTGELFFGEGSRLTVL.

This rearrangement joins TRBV27 to TRBJ2-3, with 7 bases aligning to TRBD1. CDR3 length equals 16 residues. The germline gives CDR1 MNHEY, CDR2 SMNVEV (reference sequence). V shed 2 bases and J 5 bases; nucleotides not matched to a gene: 10. CDR3 loop: CASSLRGPTFEDTQYF. CDR3 bases: TGTGCCAGCAGTTTAAGGGGGCCGACCTTCGAAGATACGCAGTATTTT.

The chain recombines TRBV28 with TRBJ2-1, with a weak D call TRBD1 (6 bases). The V and J ends lost 3 bases and 0 bases respectively, with 9 bases between them. The CDR3 consists of 15 residues. Per germline, CDR1 MDHEN and CDR2 SYDVKM. The CDR3 DNA sequence: TGTGCCAGCAGTTTGGGGGCAGGCTCCTACAATGAGCAGTTCTTC. Translating gives CASSLGAGSYNEQFF.

This clone was seen just once. This chain connects TRBV5-1 to TRBJ2-1; TRBD2 aligns across 8 bases. There are 16 residues in the CDR3. V shed 3 bases, J shed 7 bases, and the junction held 12 bases outside the gene matches. Germline lookup yields CDR1 SGHRS and CDR2 YFSETQ. This chain's CDR3 is CASSWGPGGTGNEQFF. CDR3 nucleotides: TGCGCCAGCAGCTGGGGACCGGGGGGGACGGGAAATGAGCAGTTCTTC. Based on the CDR3 plus reference TRBV5-1 and TRBJ2-1, the full variable domain is KAGVTQTPRYLIKTRGQQVTLSCSPISGHRSVSWYQQTPGQGLQFLFEYFSETQRNKGNFPGRFSGRQFSNSRSEMNVSTLELGDSALYLCASSWGPGGTGNEQFFGPGTRLTVL.

The rearrangement uses TRBV5-1 and TRBJ2-2; perhaps TRBD2 as D (5 bases). The CDR3 is 17 residues long. CDR1 SGHRS and CDR2 YFSETQ come from the germline V gene. The V end lost 1 base, the J end lost 3 bases, and 16 bases lay between the germline ends. Here the CDR3 DNA reads TGCGCCAGCAGCTTGTTTCGGGGAATGGCGGACACCGGGGAGCTGTTTTTT. Its translation: CASSLFRGMADTGELFF.

V and J are TRBV3-1 (or the pseudogene TRBV3-2) and TRBJ2-4; perhaps TRBD1 as D (5 bases). Germline CDR1 reads LGHDT; CDR2 reads YNNKEL (reference sequence). The CDR3 is 15 amino acids. The germline V and J ends were trimmed by 4 bases and 6 bases, with 16 bases remaining between them. CDR3 region: CASSPSGAAGNIQYF. DNA for the CDR3: TGTGCCAGCAGCCCGTCTGGGGCAGCTGGAAACATTCAGTACTTC.

The chain couples TRBV18 to TRBJ2-1; 8 nucleotides match TRBD2. V trimming: 1 base; J trimming: 9 bases; junction bases outside the gene matches: 5. Germline loops: CDR1 KGHSH, CDR2 LQKENI. The CDR3 sequence is 14 residues long. The CDR3 DNA follows: TGTGCCAGCTCACCACTGCTCGGGGGGGGTGAGCAGTTCTTC. Protein sequence: CASSPLLGGGEQFF.

This chain uses TRBV10-3 with TRBJ2-3, with 7 bases matching TRBD1. CDR1 and CDR2 (germline): ENHRY, SYGVKD. CDR3 length equals 14 residues. V lost 4 bases to trimming and J lost 0 bases; unmatched junction nucleotides: 1. CDR3 amino acids: CAISGQGSTDTQYF. The CDR3 coding sequence is TGTGCCATCAGTGGACAGGGCAGCACAGATACGCAGTATTTT.

The CDR3 protein is CATSYSTGAGQETQYF. In nucleotides, the CDR3 is TGTGCCACCAGCTACTCGACTGGGGCTGGACAAGAGACCCAGTACTTC. The chain joins TRBV15 to TRBJ2-5; a weak D match, TRBD1 (5 bases). The V end was cut by 5 bases, the J end by 2 bases, with 18 bases between. Per the germline V gene, CDR1 is LNHNV and CDR2 is YYDKDF (reference sequence). This CDR3 spans 16 amino acids.

Written as DNA, the CDR3 is TGTGCCAGTGGCAATGGGGGCGATAATTCACCCCTCCACTTT. Translation: CASGNGGDNSPLHF. V and J are TRBV19 and TRBJ1-6; tentatively, D is TRBD1 (6 bases). Germline V lookup: CDR1 LNHDA, CDR2 SQIVND (reference sequence). This CDR3 has 14 amino acids. Trimming took 8 bases from V and 5 from J, leaving 13 bases between them. Full variable domain (rest looked up from reference TRBV19 and TRBJ1-6): DGGITQSPKYLFRKEGQNVTLSCEQNLNHDAMYWYRQDPGQGLRLIYYSQIVNDFQKGDIAEGYSVSREKKESFPLTVTSAQKNPTAFYLCASGNGGDNSPLHFGNGTRLTVT.

V and J are TRBV7-2 and TRBJ2-1, with 10 bases fitting TRBD2. This CDR3 region has 15 residues. Germline trimming cut 4 bases from V and 5 bases from J; bases unmatched to any gene: 5. Germline assignment: CDR1 SGHTA and CDR2 FQGNSA. CDR3 loop: CASSSGLAANNEQFF. CDR3 nucleotides: TGTGCCAGCAGCTCCGGACTAGCGGCCAACAATGAGCAGTTCTTC.

The chain is built from TRBV20-1 and TRBJ1-6; 8 bases line up with TRBD1. Per germline, CDR1 DFQATT and CDR2 SNEGSKA (reference sequence). CDR3 length equals 14 residues. V shed 3 bases, J shed 5 bases, and the junction held 3 bases outside the gene matches. CDR3 protein: CSASSDRDNSPLHF. CDR3 sequence (DNA): TGCAGTGCTAGTTCGGACAGGGATAATTCACCCCTCCACTTT.

The table lists this clone with a count of one. The rearrangement links TRBV25-1 to TRBJ1-1; D ambiguous. From germline, CDR1 is MGHDK and CDR2 SYGVNS. The length of the CDR3 is 13 residues. V shed 7 bases and J shed 5 bases, with 14 bases lying between them. This CDR3 reads CASTNRGYTEAFF. The CDR3 coding sequence is TGTGCCAGCACCAATCGAGGTTATACTGAAGCTTTCTTT.